What follows is one T cell receptor beta chain and its context. This sample is part of a study of cytomegalovirus exposure and HLA in healthy donors. Overall study context: The early release's HLA-typed donors yielded approximately 82 million unique TCRs.

In germline, CDR1 is MNHEY, CDR2 SVGAGI. Trimming at V came to 5 bases and at J to 4 bases, leaving 7 bases not matched to a gene. The CDR3 sequence is 15 residues long. PCR was performed using 60 Vbeta and 13 Jbeta primers. Here immunoSEQ multiplex PCR was the method, and the copy in TCRdb shows in-frame clones only, minus some. Here the sample table reports tens of thousands of clones. V gene TRBV6-5 combines with J gene TRBJ1-2; TRBD1 matches at 10 bases. This TCR came from a middle-aged woman in good health and CMV-seropositive. Source material: PBMCs. In DNA form, the CDR3 reads TGTGCCAGCAGTCCCTGGGACAGGGGATCCTATGGCTACACCTTC. Its translation: CASSPWDRGSYGYTF.